The 30 T cell receptor beta chains below come from one sample, sequenced in a study of OX40 agonist ivuxolimab in advanced cancers. Library preparation employed the immunoSEQ multiplex PCR assay. The clones in this table, taken by TCRdb from immuneACCESS, are in-frame only. Not every clone is retained; where verified, under half of the shortfall comes from an unresolved V gene, and the cause of the rest is unknown. In all, the sample holds 9,500 to 13,000 clones, and approximately 80% of those were seen once. The ten largest clones capture roughly 15% of the sample. The material was CD4+ or CD8+ T cells sorted from blood, obtained in a trial of the OX40 agonist ivuxolimab. The receptors come from an adult with an advanced solid tumor such as melanoma, head and neck, liver or kidney cancer.

The J gene is TRBJ2-1, the V gene TRBV19, with D possibly TRBD2 on 5 matching bases. The germline V gene has CDR1 LNHDA and CDR2 SQIVND (reference sequence). This CDR3 has 11 residues. V shed 5 bases and J shed 10 bases, with 9 bases lying between them. CDR3 DNA sequence: TGTGCCAGTAGTGAGGACTGGGAGCAGTTCTTC. Translating it yields CASSEDWEQFF.

The chain uses TRBV7-9 and TRBJ2-3; 10 bases fit TRBD2. J gave up 2 bases and V 2 bases, and 10 bases lay outside the gene matches. Germline lookup yields CDR1 SEHNR and CDR2 FQNEAQ (reference sequence). The CDR3 is 18 residues long. CDR3 DNA: TGTGCCAGCAGCTTATCTCCTGGACTAGCGGAATACACAGATACGCAGTATTTT. Amino acids: CASSLSPGLAEYTDTQYF. Complete variable domain (other parts from reference TRBV7-9 and TRBJ2-3): DTGVSQNPRHKITKRGQNVTFRCDPISEHNRLYWYRQTLGQGPEFLTYFQNEAQLEKSRLLSDRFSAERPKGSFSTLEIQRTEQGDSAMYLCASSLSPGLAEYTDTQYFGPGTRLTVL.

The V call is TRBV27, the J call TRBJ2-1; 7 nucleotides line up with TRBD2. Germline V gene data show CDR1 as MNHEY and CDR2 as SMNVEV (reference sequence). Losses at the gene ends were 3 bases for V and 6 bases for J; bases not matched to a gene: 5. This CDR3 is 14 amino acids long. The CDR3 sequence: CASSFGPGGNEQFF. DNA of the CDR3: TGTGCCAGCAGTTTTGGGCCGGGAGGCAATGAGCAGTTCTTC.

V and J are TRBV4-1 and TRBJ2-1; 12 bases are shared with TRBD2. The CDR3 consists of 17 residues. Germline CDR1 reads MGHRA; CDR2 reads YSYEKL. Trimming cost V 4 bases and J 4 bases; bases outside gene matches: 8. Written as DNA, the CDR3 is TGCGCCAGCAGCCCGAGACTAGCGGGAGTAGGGTACAATGAGCAGTTCTTC. It yields the protein CASSPRLAGVGYNEQFF.

The DNA for the CDR3 is TGCAGCGTTGGGGGACTAGCGGAGAGCACAGATACGCAGTATTTT. It translates to CSVGGLAESTDTQYF. The V call is TRBV29-1, the J call TRBJ2-3; TRBD2 agrees at 11 bases. This CDR3 spans 15 amino acids. The V gene end was trimmed by 4 bases and the J gene end by 0 bases; junction bases not matched to a gene: 3. Germline CDR1 is SQVTM and CDR2 is ANQGSEA.

The chain has TRBV5-6 and TRBJ1-5; tentatively, D is TRBD1 (5 bases). CDR1 is SGHDT, CDR2 YYEEEE, per germline. This CDR3 contains 15 residues. Trimming left V 3 bases short and J 1 base short, with 11 bases between. CDR3 DNA: TGTGCCAGCAGCTACGGCTGGGGGAGCAATCAGCCCCAGCATTTT. Amino acids: CASSYGWGSNQPQHF.

The chain carries TRBV11-2 and TRBJ1-1, with unresolved D. The CDR3 is 17 amino acids. Germline lookup yields CDR1 SGHAT and CDR2 FQNNGV. V lost 7 bases and J lost 0, with 21 bases in between. The CDR3 DNA reads TGTGCCAGCACCCGTAGTGGACGCGGGCCGCTGAACACTGAAGCTTTCTTT. Its protein product is CASTRSGRGPLNTEAFF.

The J gene is TRBJ1-2, the V gene TRBV27, with TRBD1 matching over 7 bases. V was pared by 3 bases and J by 3 bases, with 1 base of the junction left unmatched. CDR1 is MNHEY and CDR2 is SMNVEV in the germline V gene (reference sequence). The length of the CDR3 is 13 residues. In nucleotides, the CDR3 is TGTGCCAGCAGTTTCGACAGGGACTATGGCTACACCTTC. It is translated as CASSFDRDYGYTF.

This clone was observed a handful of times. The chain employs TRBV11-2 and TRBJ1-1; 8 positions match TRBD1. J gave up 3 bases and V 5 bases, and 8 bases lay outside the gene matches. CDR3 length: 15 amino acids. CDR1 is SGHAT, CDR2 FQNNGV, per germline. CDR3 in DNA: TGTGCCAGCAGCCGACGACAGGGGTTGGACACTGAAGCTTTCTTT. This encodes CASSRRQGLDTEAFF.

V gene TRBV11-2 combines with J gene TRBJ1-4; D is undetermined. This CDR3 spans 17 amino acids. Between the trimmed V and J ends, which lost 5 bases and 4 bases, there was a span of 20 bases. Germline V gene sequence: CDR1 SGHAT, CDR2 FQNNGV. CDR3 in DNA: TGTGCCAGCAGCCGCGGGGAGACGGGCACCGATAATGAAAAACTGTTTTTT. Translated, it gives CASSRGETGTDNEKLFF. The full variable domain, its missing parts supplied by reference TRBV11-2 and TRBJ1-4, is EAGVAQSPRYKIIEKRQSVAFWCNPISGHATLYWYQQILGQGPKLLIQFQNNGVVDDSQLPKDRFSAERLKGVDSTLKIQPAKLEDSAVYLCASSRGETGTDNEKLFFGSGTQLSVL.

The chain uses TRBV2 and TRBJ1-2; D is uncertain. The germline V gene has CDR1 SNHLY and CDR2 FYNNEI. V lost 2 bases, J lost 10 bases, and 14 bases lay in between. CDR3 length equals 13 residues. The DNA for the CDR3 is TGTGCCAGCAGTGAACTTGGCCTCGGTGTCTACACCTTC. Its translation: CASSELGLGVYTF.

In its sample, this clone was seen a few times. The chain employs TRBV27 and TRBJ2-7, with unresolved D. Germline V lookup: CDR1 MNHEY, CDR2 SMNVEV (reference sequence). The V and J ends lost 3 bases and 0 bases respectively, with 9 bases between them. The CDR3 extends over 14 amino acids. The CDR3 region is CASSFAGSSYEQYF. For the CDR3, the DNA is TGTGCCAGCAGTTTCGCCGGCAGCTCCTACGAGCAGTACTTC.

This chain joins TRBV9 and TRBJ2-2, with TRBD2 identical over 7 bases. This CDR3 spans 13 amino acids. Trimming removed 6 bases from V and 4 bases from J; junction bases left unmatched: 3. Germline V gene sequence: CDR1 SGDLS, CDR2 YYNGEE. The CDR3 loop is CASTPSGTGELFF. The CDR3 DNA reads TGTGCCAGCACCCCTAGCGGCACCGGGGAGCTGTTTTTT.

This chain joins TRBV19 and TRBJ2-7; TRBD2 is a possible D gene (6 bases). The germline gives CDR1 LNHDA, CDR2 SQIVND (reference sequence). The CDR3 has 13 amino acids. V lost 0 bases to trimming and J lost 3 bases, with 6 bases between them. This CDR3 is CASSIEGGYEQYF. In nucleotides, the CDR3 is TGTGCCAGTAGTATAGAGGGGGGCTACGAGCAGTACTTC.

This chain links TRBV6-1 with TRBJ2-7; TRBD1 matches at 11 bases. CDR1 and CDR2 (germline): MNHNS, SASEGT. The length of the CDR3 is 15 residues. The V and J ends lost 4 bases and 6 bases, in that order; junction bases with no gene match: 8. In nucleotides, the CDR3 is TGTGCCAGCAGTGTGGCCGGGACAGGGGGGAGCGAGCAGTACTTC. Translation gives CASSVAGTGGSEQYF.

The chain combines TRBV29-1 with TRBJ2-3, with 8 bases matching TRBD2. Germline values: CDR1 SQVTM, CDR2 ANQGSEA. The CDR3 extends over 17 amino acids. V lost 6 bases to trimming and J lost 2 bases; unmatched junction nucleotides: 16. In DNA, the CDR3 is TGCAGCGTCTTCCCCAGCGGGAGCAGTTTATACACAGATACGCAGTATTTT. This codes for CSVFPSGSSLYTDTQYF.

The chain joins TRBV10-2 to TRBJ2-1; no definite D call. The CDR3 extends over 16 amino acids. V lost 2 bases to trimming and J lost 0 bases, with 11 bases between them. Germline CDR1 WSHSY, CDR2 SAAADI. The DNA for the CDR3 is TGCGCCAGCAGTGAGACGGAACTGAGCTCCTACAATGAGCAGTTCTTC. Translating it yields CASSETELSSYNEQFF.

The rearrangement joins TRBV9 to TRBJ1-5; 9 bases align to TRBD1. J gave up 7 bases and V 0 bases, and 5 bases lay outside the gene matches. This CDR3 is built from 15 residues. CDR1 is SGDLS and CDR2 is YYNGEE in the germline V gene. The CDR3 sequence is CASSVGGTGLQPQHF. DNA for the CDR3: TGTGCCAGCAGCGTAGGAGGGACAGGGTTACAGCCCCAGCATTTT.

CDR3 residues: CASSQDPGRAFYGYTF. The CDR3 DNA is TGCGCCAGCAGCCAGGACCCGGGGAGGGCTTTCTATGGCTACACCTTC. The chain employs TRBV4-1 and TRBJ1-2; no clear D. CDR1 and CDR2 from the germline V gene are MGHRA and YSYEKL. The CDR3 spans 16 residues. The V gene lost 3 bases and the J gene lost 4 bases, with 18 bases spanning the gap.

The V call is TRBV19, the J call TRBJ1-1; D is perhaps TRBD1 (6 bases). The germline gives CDR1 LNHDA, CDR2 SQIVND (reference sequence). V was trimmed by 7 bases and J by 4 bases, leaving 13 bases between them. The CDR3 has 13 amino acids. As DNA, the CDR3 is TGTGCCAGTACCCCATTACAGGGCACTGAAGCTTTCTTT. Residues: CASTPLQGTEAFF.

The chain carries TRBV29-1 and TRBJ2-3; D may correspond to TRBD1 or TRBD2 (7 bases each). The CDR3 is made up of 13 amino acids. Germline V lookup: CDR1 SQVTM, CDR2 ANQGSEA. V was clipped by 4 bases and J by 5 bases, with 13 bases between them. CDR3 DNA: TGCAGCGTTGGGGGAGGGGGCATAGATACGCAGTATTTT. Amino acid sequence: CSVGGGGIDTQYF.

V is TRBV6-1 and J is TRBJ2-4; tentatively, D is TRBD2 (5 bases). Germline values: CDR1 MNHNS, CDR2 SASEGT. The CDR3 contains 13 residues. The ends were cut back, 4 bases at V and 8 bases at J, with 12 bases in the middle. The CDR3 DNA sequence: TGTGCCAGCAGTGTTGTGGACTGGGACATTCAGTACTTC. Protein: CASSVVDWDIQYF.

The J gene is TRBJ2-5, the V gene TRBV27; the match to TRBD2 covers 9 bases. The V and J ends lost 3 bases and 3 bases, in that order; junction bases with no gene match: 5. Germline CDR1 is MNHEY and CDR2 is SMNVEV (reference sequence). The CDR3 has 15 amino acids. The DNA of the CDR3 is TGTGCCAGCAGTTTTATGGCTAGCGGGAAAGAGACCCAGTACTTC. Translating it yields CASSFMASGKETQYF.

Only a few counts were recorded for this clone. The V gene is TRBV11-2, the J gene TRBJ1-2, with unresolved D. CDR3 length: 14 residues. Germline V gene lookup returns CDR1 SGHAT and CDR2 FQNNGV. The V and J ends lost 5 bases and 4 bases respectively, with 14 bases between them. CDR3 sequence reads: CASSPTGKGYGYTF. DNA of the CDR3: TGTGCCAGCAGCCCCACGGGGAAGGGCTATGGCTACACCTTC.

The genes are TRBV6-5 and TRBJ2-7, with 7 bases matching TRBD1. The trim removed 8 bases at V and 2 bases at J, leaving 6 bases unmatched. Per the germline V gene, CDR1 is MNHEY and CDR2 is SVGAGI. The CDR3 length is 13 residues. CDR3 region: CASSGQTAYEQYF. The DNA of the CDR3 is TGTGCCAGCTCGGGACAGACCGCCTACGAGCAGTACTTC.

This clone was seen only once. The chain is built from TRBV27 and TRBJ2-7, with 14 bases that match TRBD2. This CDR3 has 15 residues. In germline, CDR1 is MNHEY, CDR2 SMNVEV (reference sequence). V trimming: 5 bases; J trimming: 7 bases; junction bases outside the gene matches: 7. CDR3 amino acids: CASSPGTSGRSEQYF. The CDR3 DNA reads TGTGCCAGCAGTCCGGGGACTAGCGGGAGAAGTGAGCAGTACTTC.

This clone was detected only a few times. The same CDR3 also results from other DNA sequences found in this sample. The V gene is TRBV14, the J gene TRBJ1-1; 8 bases match TRBD1. Germline CDR1 reads SGHDN; CDR2 reads FVKESK. This CDR3 contains 13 residues. V dropped 4 bases and J dropped 4; count of bases not matched to a gene: 2. The CDR3 nucleotides read TGTGCCAGCAGCCTAACAGGGGGCACTGAAGCTTTCTTT. It codes for CASSLTGGTEAFF. Combining the CDR3 with reference TRBV14 and TRBJ1-1 gives the whole variable domain EAGVTQFPSHSVIEKGQTVTLRCDPISGHDNLYWYRRVMGKEIKFLLHFVKESKQDESGMPNNRFLAERTGGTYSTLKVQPAELEDSGVYFCASSLTGGTEAFFGQGTRLTVV.

The chain joins TRBV5-1 to TRBJ2-1; 9 bases fit TRBD2. The junction had 8 bases not matched to a gene; V was cut back by 0 bases and J by 4 bases. Germline V lookup: CDR1 SGHRS, CDR2 YFSETQ. The CDR3 is 17 amino acids. CDR3 nucleotides: TGCGCCAGCAGCTTGGATCCGGCTAGCGGGACTTACAATGAGCAGTTCTTC. Translation: CASSLDPASGTYNEQFF.

J is TRBJ1-5 and V is TRBV19; weak D call: TRBD1 (6 bases). V gave up 1 base and J gave up 0 bases, with 13 bases separating them. CDR1 and CDR2 from the germline V gene are LNHDA and SQIVND (reference sequence). The CDR3 covers 17 residues. CDR3 in DNA: TGTGCCAGTAGTATAGTCCGGGGGCCATATAGCAATCAGCCCCAGCATTTT. Encoded protein: CASSIVRGPYSNQPQHF.

The chain links TRBV6-1 to TRBJ2-3, with D possibly being TRBD1 or TRBD2 (5 bases each). Trimming took 0 bases from V and 5 from J, leaving 18 bases between them. Germline CDR1 reads MNHNS; CDR2 reads SASEGT. The CDR3 runs to 17 residues. Written as DNA, the CDR3 is TGTGCCAGCAGTGAAGCTCTGTTTGGCAGGGACGAAGATACGCAGTATTTT. This sequence encodes CASSEALFGRDEDTQYF.